The next 15 T cell receptor beta chains were all read from a single sample in a study of T cell responses to AZD1222 COVID-19 vaccine. Sequenced by immunoSEQ multiplex PCR; TCRdb stores in-frame clones only, minus some. The sample has approximately 150,000 clones; approximately 94% are singletons. This specimen consisted of peripheral blood, obtained 28 days after the second AZD1222 dose. The receptors here all came from an adult who received the AZD1222 COVID-19 vaccine.

This chain joins TRBV5-8 and TRBJ2-1; TRBD2 is a possible D gene (7 bases). Germline CDR1 is SGHTS and CDR2 is YDEGEE. Trimming pared 8 bases from V and 7 bases from J, leaving 22 bases between. The CDR3 sequence is 15 residues long. CDR3 nucleotides: TGTGCCAGTCGAGGGGGTTCGGGGGGCCCTAATGAGCAGTTCTTC. Protein: CASRGGSGGPNEQFF.

V and J are TRBV2 and TRBJ2-4, with 13 nucleotides matching TRBD2. In germline, CDR1 is SNHLY, CDR2 FYNNEI. The CDR3 is 18 residues long. V lost 4 bases, J lost 1 base, and 7 bases stayed unmatched. The CDR3 here is CASSAGTSGILAKNIQYF. Written as DNA, the CDR3 is TGTGCCAGCAGTGCCGGGACTAGCGGGATTCTTGCCAAAAACATTCAGTACTTC.

This clone was counted a single time. The chain recombines TRBV9 with TRBJ1-6; possibly TRBD1 for D (5 bases). The CDR3 is made up of 14 amino acids. Germline V gene sequence: CDR1 SGDLS, CDR2 YYNGEE. V shed 2 bases and J shed 6 bases, with 9 bases lying between them. As DNA, the CDR3 is TGTGCCAGCAGCGTGGGGGGGAGTAATTCACCCCTCCACTTT. This sequence encodes CASSVGGSNSPLHF. Filled out from reference TRBV9 and TRBJ1-6, the complete variable domain reads DSGVTQTPKHLITATGQRVTLRCSPRSGDLSVYWYQQSLDQGLQFLIQYYNGEERAKGNILERFSAQQFPDLHSELNLSSLELGDSALYFCASSVGGSNSPLHFGNGTRLTVT.

The chain joins TRBV9 to TRBJ1-1, with D unresolved. Trimming took 0 bases from V and 4 from J, leaving 4 bases between them. The length of the CDR3 is 12 residues. CDR1 and CDR2 from the germline V gene are SGDLS and YYNGEE. CDR3 DNA sequence: TGTGCCAGCAGCGTAGGCTTCACTGAAGCTTTCTTT. Translation: CASSVGFTEAFF.

This chain uses TRBV19 with TRBJ2-7; maybe TRBD1 (5 bases). V lost 5 bases and J 6 bases, leaving 11 bases between the germline ends. The CDR3 sequence is 12 residues long. Germline CDR1 reads LNHDA; CDR2 reads SQIVND (reference sequence). The CDR3 DNA reads TGTGCCAGTAGTGACAGAAAGGGCGAGCAGTACTTC. This encodes CASSDRKGEQYF.

The chain joins TRBV11-2 to TRBJ1-1; perhaps TRBD1 as D (6 bases). V was pared by 5 bases and J by 0 bases, with 13 bases between. The CDR3 extends over 15 amino acids. The germline V gene encodes CDR1 SGHAT and CDR2 FQNNGV. The CDR3 sequence is CASSREGGVNTEAFF. The CDR3 DNA is TGTGCCAGCAGCCGGGAGGGGGGCGTGAACACTGAAGCTTTCTTT.

CDR3: CARSQPLLWLEGTDTQYF. CDR3 in DNA: TGTGCCAGAAGCCAGCCTCTTCTCTGGTTGGAAGGGACAGATACGCAGTATTTT. The chain recombines TRBV5-3 with TRBJ2-3; D ambiguous. TRBV5-3 is assigned to the ORF class and has an uncertain function. V dropped 4 bases and J dropped 3 bases, with 24 bases sitting between them. The CDR3 contains 18 residues.

The chain links TRBV6-1 to TRBJ1-1; TRBD1 might be the D (5 bases). This CDR3 is built from 13 residues. Germline V CDR1 and CDR2: MNHNS, SASEGT. The ends were cut back, 3 bases at V and 10 bases at J, with 15 bases in the middle. Written as DNA, the CDR3 is TGTGCCAGCAGTGATTGGGACGGACTGACAGCTTTCTTT. This encodes CASSDWDGLTAFF.

The CDR3 DNA sequence: TGTGCCAGCTCACTTCAGAAACAGGGGAACTATGGCTACACCTTC. This gives the protein CASSLQKQGNYGYTF. The genes are TRBV18 and TRBJ1-2, with TRBD1 identical over 7 bases. CDR3 size: 15 residues. V was pared by 4 bases and J by 2 bases, with 7 bases of the junction left unmatched. The germline gives CDR1 KGHSH, CDR2 LQKENI.

The rearrangement links TRBV2 to TRBJ2-1; D is ambiguous. V was pared by 3 bases and J by 3 bases, with 0 bases between. The CDR3 sequence is 11 residues long. Germline CDR1 is SNHLY and CDR2 is FYNNEI. In nucleotides, the CDR3 is TGTGCCAGCAGTGACTACAATGAGCAGTTCTTC. This translates into CASSDYNEQFF.

The rearrangement links TRBV18 to TRBJ1-1; TRBD1 aligns across 7 bases. CDR1 is KGHSH and CDR2 is LQKENI in the germline V gene. With V trimmed by 5 bases and J by 0 bases, 3 bases remained unmatched. This CDR3 contains 14 residues. The DNA for the CDR3 is TGTGCCAGCTCAGCCGGGACAGTGAACACTGAAGCTTTCTTT. Its translation: CASSAGTVNTEAFF.

The genes are TRBV6-5 and TRBJ1-3; D not certain. Germline loops: CDR1 MNHEY, CDR2 SVGAGI. The CDR3 has 14 residues. The ends were cut back, 1 base at V and 2 bases at J, with 6 bases in the middle. This CDR3 is CASSYYGAGNTIYF. The CDR3 coding sequence is TGTGCCAGCAGTTACTACGGGGCTGGAAACACCATATATTTT.

The chain couples TRBV14 to TRBJ2-1; 16 positions agree with TRBD2. Germline CDR1 SGHDN, CDR2 FVKESK. Trimming removed 4 bases from V and 7 bases from J; junction bases left unmatched: 13. The CDR3 covers 19 residues. CDR3 residues: CASSLTNPGTSGRVNEQFF. CDR3 sequence (DNA): TGTGCCAGCAGCCTCACAAATCCCGGGACTAGCGGGAGGGTTAATGAGCAGTTCTTC.

The chain is built from TRBV7-9 and TRBJ1-1; D is uncertain. This CDR3 region has 12 residues. Trimming removed 10 bases from V and 2 bases from J, with 11 bases in between. Germline-derived CDR1 and CDR2 are SEHNR and FQNEAQ (reference sequence). This CDR3 is CATQLINTEAFF. The CDR3 coding sequence is TGTGCCACCCAACTTATTAACACTGAAGCTTTCTTT.

CDR3 amino acids: CASSFSSTGELFF. CDR3 coding DNA: TGTGCCAGCAGCTTTTCGAGCACCGGGGAGCTGTTTTTT. The chain joins TRBV7-9 to TRBJ2-2, with no clear D. Trimming took 3 bases from V and 4 from J, leaving 6 bases between them. CDR1 is SEHNR, CDR2 FQNEAQ, per germline (reference sequence). This CDR3 has 13 amino acids.